Below, 19 T cell receptor beta chains from the same sample are listed, as sequenced in a study of radiation and T cells in renal cell carcinoma. Time point: blood 4 weeks post-SBRT, at nephrectomy. Treatment denoted: 15 Gy SBRT to primary tumor, nephrectomy 4 weeks later. Using immunoSEQ multiplex PCR, the repertoire was profiled, and TCRdb retains in-frame clones only, with some absent. The sample has about 140,000 clones, 75% to 90% seen once; the top ten hold less than 20%. The source was blood, collected from a patient whose treatment included radiotherapy and nephrectomy. Every receptor here comes from a woman aged 50 to 65 with renal cell carcinoma.

In its sample, this clone was seen a few times. The chain combines TRBV28 with TRBJ2-5; D uncertain. The CDR3 contains 14 residues. CDR1 is MDHEN and CDR2 is SYDVKM in the germline V gene. The V end was cut by 3 bases, the J end by 5 bases, with 13 bases between. CDR3: CASSLPTDWETQYF. CDR3 nucleotide sequence: TGTGCCAGCAGTTTGCCGACTGACTGGGAGACCCAGTACTTC.

This clone appeared a single time. The J gene is TRBJ2-5, the V gene TRBV11-3, with TRBD1 matching over 7 bases. V dropped 3 bases and J dropped 2; count of bases not matched to a gene: 6. Germline CDR1 reads SGHNT; CDR2 reads YENEEA. The CDR3 loop spans 15 amino acids. CDR3 protein: CASSFRTGSQETQYF. The DNA of the CDR3 is TGTGCCAGCAGCTTTAGGACAGGTTCACAAGAGACCCAGTACTTC.

The V gene is TRBV7-8, the J gene TRBJ1-3; D gene uncertain. Germline CDR1 reads SGHVS; CDR2 reads FQNEAQ. The V end lost 4 bases, the J end lost 3 bases, and 7 bases lay between the germline ends. The CDR3 spans 13 residues. The CDR3 here is CASSWAGGNTIYF. CDR3 sequence (DNA): TGTGCCAGCAGCTGGGCAGGTGGAAACACCATATATTTT.

Within the sample, this clone is medium-sized. The chain links TRBV7-9 to TRBJ1-1; a possible D gene is TRBD1 (5 bases). The CDR3 covers 12 residues. Germline CDR1 is SEHNR and CDR2 is FQNEAQ (reference sequence). V dropped 11 bases and J dropped 5 bases, with 15 bases sitting between them. This chain's CDR3 is CALGGVWTEAFF. In DNA form, the CDR3 reads TGTGCCCTGGGGGGGGTTTGGACTGAAGCTTTCTTT.

Only a few counts were recorded for this clone. V gene TRBV7-2 combines with J gene TRBJ2-5, with unresolved D. The CDR3 runs 13 residues. Trimming removed 2 bases at V and 5 bases at J, with 9 bases between. CDR1 is SGHTA and CDR2 is FQGNSA in the germline V gene. The CDR3 here is CASSLYGRETQYF. CDR3 coding DNA: TGTGCCAGCAGCTTATATGGTAGGGAGACCCAGTACTTC.

The chain links TRBV5-1 to TRBJ2-7; D tentatively fits TRBD1 or TRBD2 (5 bases each). V lost 0 bases and J lost 4, with 14 bases in between. The CDR3 is made up of 15 amino acids. CDR1 is SGHRS, CDR2 YFSETQ, per germline. CDR3 region: CASSLDGTWAYEQYF. The CDR3 coding sequence is TGCGCCAGCAGCTTGGACGGGACGTGGGCGTACGAGCAGTACTTC.

This clone was recorded once. V and J are TRBV7-9 and TRBJ1-5; unclear D gene. The germline CDR1 and CDR2 sequences are SEHNR and FQNEAQ (reference sequence). There are 13 residues in the CDR3. V was cut by 5 bases and J by 4 bases, with 9 bases left in between. The CDR3 here is CASSPGRNQPQHF. Here the CDR3 DNA reads TGTGCCAGCAGCCCCGGACGGAATCAGCCCCAGCATTTT.

V is TRBV9 and J is TRBJ2-2; perhaps TRBD2 as D (7 bases). V lost 4 bases to trimming and J lost 5 bases, with 39 bases between them. Germline CDR1 SGDLS, CDR2 YYNGEE. This CDR3 is 23 amino acids long. CDR3 residues: CASSPQASRGEAASGMKTGELFF. The CDR3 DNA follows: TGTGCCAGCAGCCCACAGGCGAGCAGGGGCGAAGCGGCTAGCGGTATGAAGACCGGGGAGCTGTTTTTT.

V is TRBV18 and J is TRBJ2-5, with 10 bases fitting TRBD2. The germline V gene has CDR1 KGHSH and CDR2 LQKENI. V dropped 5 bases and J dropped 9; count of bases not matched to a gene: 15. The CDR3 covers 16 residues. CDR3 in DNA: TGTGCCAGCTCATCGGTAGCGGGGGGCCCCTATATGGCCCAGTACTTC. Its translation: CASSSVAGGPYMAQYF.

This chain links TRBV7-2 with TRBJ1-1; TRBD1 agrees at 8 bases. The germline V gene encodes CDR1 SGHTA and CDR2 FQGNSA. This CDR3 region has 14 residues. V lost 1 base to trimming and J lost 12 bases; unmatched junction nucleotides: 10. This chain's CDR3 is CASSLEDRVKLSFF. The CDR3 region has the DNA TGTGCCAGCAGCTTAGAGGACAGGGTTAAGTTATCTTTCTTT.

The chain employs TRBV9 and TRBJ2-7; the D gene could be TRBD1 or TRBD2 (6 bases each). The CDR3 loop spans 16 amino acids. CDR1 SGDLS and CDR2 YYNGEE come from the germline V gene. Trimming left V 0 bases short and J 0 bases short, with 13 bases between. The chain's CDR3 is CASSVGEGGSSYEQYF. The CDR3 coding sequence is TGTGCCAGCAGCGTAGGGGAAGGGGGGAGCTCCTACGAGCAGTACTTC. The full variable domain, completed using reference TRBV9 and TRBJ2-7, is DSGVTQTPKHLITATGQRVTLRCSPRSGDLSVYWYQQSLDQGLQFLIQYYNGEERAKGNILERFSAQQFPDLHSELNLSSLELGDSALYFCASSVGEGGSSYEQYFGPGTRLTVT.

CDR3 sequence (DNA): TGTGCCAGCAGCTTAGTCGCCGGGGGAGGAGGGCCCCAGCATTTT. Amino acid sequence: CASSLVAGGGGPQHF. The V gene is TRBV7-2, the J gene TRBJ1-5; D is perhaps TRBD1 (5 bases). Germline V gene data show CDR1 as SGHTA and CDR2 as FQGNSA. Trimming cost V 1 base and J 9 bases, with 16 bases left between them. This CDR3 is built from 15 residues.

J is TRBJ2-3 and V is TRBV6-5, with TRBD1 matching over 8 bases. Germline V gene lookup returns CDR1 MNHEY and CDR2 SVGAGI. V lost 7 bases and J lost 4; bases outside the gene matches: 4. The CDR3 spans 13 residues. CDR3: CASKTGVADTQYF. The CDR3 DNA sequence: TGTGCCAGCAAGACAGGGGTGGCAGATACGCAGTATTTT.

Points on this clone: Distinct nucleotide sequences in the sample also encode this CDR3. The chain links TRBV19 to TRBJ1-1; 7 bases agree with TRBD1. V lost 4 bases and J lost 0; bases outside the gene matches: 2. CDR1 LNHDA and CDR2 SQIVND come from the germline V gene (reference sequence). This CDR3 comprises 14 residues. The CDR3 DNA reads TGTGCCAGTAGTAGGGGGACAGTGAACACTGAAGCTTTCTTT. This encodes CASSRGTVNTEAFF. The complete variable domain, with remaining parts taken from reference TRBV19 and TRBJ1-1, reads DGGITQSPKYLFRKEGQNVTLSCEQNLNHDAMYWYRQDPGQGLRLIYYSQIVNDFQKGDIAEGYSVSREKKESFPLTVTSAQKNPTAFYLCASSRGTVNTEAFFGQGTRLTVV.

V is TRBV7-2 and J is TRBJ1-6, with D perhaps TRBD1 (6 bases). CDR1 SGHTA and CDR2 FQGNSA come from the germline V gene. V dropped 4 bases and J dropped 9 bases, with 19 bases sitting between them. The CDR3 has 16 amino acids. CDR3 in amino acids: CASSSMGRGISSPLHF. The CDR3 DNA follows: TGTGCCAGCAGCTCTATGGGCAGGGGCATCAGTTCACCCCTCCACTTT. Looking up the rest from reference TRBV7-2 and TRBJ1-6 gives the full variable domain: GAGVSQSPSNKVTEKGKDVELRCDPISGHTALYWYRQSLGQGLEFLIYFQGNSAPDKSGLPSDRFSAERTGGSVSTLTIQRTQQEDSAVYLCASSSMGRGISSPLHFGNGTRLTVT.

Here the CDR3 reads CASSYGDTEAFF. The DNA for the CDR3 is TGTGCCAGCAGTTACGGGGACACTGAAGCTTTCTTT. The gene calls are TRBV6-5 and TRBJ1-1; D is ambiguous. V was cut by 2 bases and J by 3 bases, with 4 bases left in between. The germline V gene encodes CDR1 MNHEY and CDR2 SVGAGI. The CDR3 spans 12 residues.

This chain connects TRBV5-1 to TRBJ1-2; no clear D. Trimming removed 0 bases at V and 3 bases at J, with 9 bases between. From germline, CDR1 is SGHRS and CDR2 YFSETQ. The CDR3 is 14 amino acids. The CDR3 DNA reads TGCGCCAGCAGCTTGGGAGGACTGGACTATGGCTACACCTTC. Its protein product is CASSLGGLDYGYTF.

This clone has only a few counts. The V and J genes are TRBV20-1 and TRBJ1-1; D is uncertain. The germline V gene encodes CDR1 DFQATT and CDR2 SNEGSKA (reference sequence). This CDR3 comprises 11 residues. V gave up 5 bases and J gave up 7 bases, with 11 bases separating them. The CDR3 DNA reads TGCAGTGCTCCAGACGGTCTTGAAGCTTTCTTT. Its protein is CSAPDGLEAFF.

The V call is TRBV25-1, the J call TRBJ2-7; D is undetermined. In germline, CDR1 is MGHDK, CDR2 SYGVNS. CDR3 size: 12 residues. Trimming left V 1 base short and J 4 bases short, with 5 bases between. The CDR3: CASSELLYEQYF. For the CDR3, the DNA is TGTGCCAGCAGTGAATTATTATACGAGCAGTACTTC.